These T cell receptor beta chains were read from a single sample in a study of blood T cell repertoires in COVID-19. Method: immunoSEQ multiplex PCR; TCRdb's copy keeps in-frame clones and lacks some. The profile covers 150,000 or so clones, with approximately 86% appearing a single time and 3.5% to 4.5% taken by the ten largest. The sequenced sample consisted of PBMCs or T cells enriched from blood (not recorded which). Receptors originate from a woman aged 40-49 years who had been exposed to COVID-19. The CDR3 runs from the conserved cysteine through the conserved F or W. D genes are given only for firm matches. Size is omitted from some rows. Given values are once, few, many or a class for expanded clones.

v_gene	d_gene	j_gene	abundance	CDR3nt	CDR3aa
TRBV9	NA	TRBJ1-1	NA	TGTGCCAGCAGCGGAGTATGGAACACTGAAGCTTTCTTT	CASSGVWNTEAFF
TRBV7-9	NA	TRBJ1-3	NA	TGTGCCAGCAGCCCCCCAGGTTCCGGAAACACCATATATTTT	CASSPPGSGNTIYF
TRBV19	TRBD1	TRBJ1-2	once	TGTGCCAGTAGTTCGCTCGGACAGGATCGGCGTACCACCTTC	CASSSLGQDRRTTF
TRBV7-9	NA	TRBJ1-1	NA	TGTGCCAGCAGCCATAGCTTCCAGGGAAGGGTGAACACTGAAGCTTTCTTT	CASSHSFQGRVNTEAFF
TRBV28	TRBD2	TRBJ2-1	NA	TGTGCCAGCAATCTAGGACTAGCGGAGTACAATGAGCAGTTCTTC	CASNLGLAEYNEQFF
TRBV14	NA	TRBJ1-1	many	TGTGCCAGCAGCCGAAACCAGTACACGAACACTGAAGCTTTCTTT	CASSRNQYTNTEAFF
TRBV10-3	NA	TRBJ1-5	NA	TGTGCCATCAGTGGGAAGGATGACAGATCCAATCAGCCCCAGCATTTT	CAISGKDDRSNQPQHF
TRBV15	TRBD1	TRBJ2-4	few	TGTGCCACCAGCAGGGAGGCCGGGACAGGGCGGAACATTCAGTACTTC	CATSREAGTGRNIQYF
TRBV2	NA	TRBJ2-3	NA	TGTGCCAGCAGTGAGGGCAGCCCTAGCACAGATACGCAGTATTTT	CASSEGSPSTDTQYF
TRBV5-1	NA	TRBJ1-3	NA	TGCGCCAGCAGCTTGTCAGGGGCCGCGGGAAACACCATATATTTT	CASSLSGAAGNTIYF
TRBV3-1/TRBV3-2	NA	TRBJ1-5	NA	TGTGCCAGCAGCCCGACAGGTAAAGGAGGCAATCAGCCCCAGCATTTT	CASSPTGKGGNQPQHF
TRBV7-9	TRBD2	TRBJ2-5	NA	TGTGCCAGCAGCGGACTAGCGGGAGATATGTGGCAAGAGACCCAGTACTTC	CASSGLAGDMWQETQYF
TRBV7-9	NA	TRBJ1-3	NA	TGTGCCAGCAGCCCGAAACGGGGTTCTGGAAACACCATATATTTT	CASSPKRGSGNTIYF
TRBV19	TRBD1	TRBJ1-2	NA	TGTGCCAGTGGGGACAGGGTCGGCTACACCTTC	CASGDRVGYTF
TRBV25-1	TRBD2	TRBJ2-3	NA	TGTGCCAGCGGATTCACTAGCGGGAGATTTGAAGATACGCAGTATTTT	CASGFTSGRFEDTQYF
TRBV11-3	NA	TRBJ2-2	NA	TGTGCCAGCAGCGTAAGCACCGGGGGCACCGGGGAGCTGTTTTTT	CASSVSTGGTGELFF
TRBV19	TRBD1	TRBJ1-2	NA	TGTGCCAGTAGTATAAACTATGGAGGGACAGTTAACTATGGCTACACCTTC	CASSINYGGTVNYGYTF
TRBV28	NA	TRBJ2-7	NA	TGTGCCAGCGCAGACTGGCGCTACGAGCAGTACTTC	CASADWRYEQYF
TRBV29-1	TRBD1	TRBJ1-6	NA	TGCAGCGGCGGGGACAGCGTTAATTCACCCCTCCACTTT	CSGGDSVNSPLHF
TRBV7-2	NA	TRBJ1-3	NA	TGTGCCAGCAGCCTGGGAGTGTCTGGAAACACCATATATTTT	CASSLGVSGNTIYF
TRBV11-2	NA	TRBJ2-7	NA	TGTGCCAGCAGCTTAGATAGGGCAGGGCCCTACGAGCAGTACTTC	CASSLDRAGPYEQYF
TRBV4-3	NA	TRBJ1-2	NA	TGCGCCAGCAGCCAAGGTATGCGGAGCGGCTATGGCTACACCTTC	CASSQGMRSGYGYTF
TRBV15	NA	TRBJ1-5	NA	TGTGCCACCAGAAGTCGGAATCAGCCCCAGCATTTT	CATRSRNQPQHF
TRBV18	NA	TRBJ2-5	NA	TGTGCCAGCTCACCACCGAGAGCGGAAGAGACCCAGTACTTC	CASSPPRAEETQYF
TRBV6-2/TRBV6-3	NA	TRBJ2-3	few	TGTGCCAGCAGTTCGGGTCCAGAATCAGATACGCAGTATTTT	CASSSGPESDTQYF
TRBV10-1	NA	TRBJ2-7	NA	TGCGCCAGCAGTGGACAGTCCTACGAGCAGTACTTC	CASSGQSYEQYF
TRBV5-6	NA	TRBJ1-1	NA	TGTGCCAGCAGCTTGGGAGGAGGCTTGAACACTGAAGCTTTCTTT	CASSLGGGLNTEAFF
TRBV9	TRBD2	TRBJ2-3	NA	TGTGCCAGCAGCCCTTTCGGGGGGGCGCTGGATACGCAGTATTTT	CASSPFGGALDTQYF
TRBV4-1	NA	TRBJ2-1	NA	TGCGCCAGCAGCCAAGCGGGCTCCTACAATGAGCAGTTCTTC	CASSQAGSYNEQFF
TRBV18	TRBD2	TRBJ2-3	NA	TGTGCCAGCTCACCACCGAGGACTAGCGGGATTAGGGTTGCAGATACGCAGTATTTT	CASSPPRTSGIRVADTQYF
TRBV6-2/TRBV6-3	TRBD2	TRBJ2-7	few	TGTGCCAGCAGCAGTAGCGGGAGTGGCGAGCAGTACTTC	CASSSSGSGEQYF
TRBV6-2/TRBV6-3	NA	TRBJ2-2	NA	TGTGCCAGCAGCAGTTTGAGGGGGAACGTTGGTACCGGGGAGCTGTTTTTT	CASSSLRGNVGTGELFF
TRBV5-1	TRBD2	TRBJ2-1	NA	TGCGCCAGCAGCCTCGAGACTAGCGGGGCCGAGCAGTTCTTC	CASSLETSGAEQFF
TRBV3-1/TRBV3-2	NA	TRBJ1-4	NA	TGTGCCAGCAGCCAAGGACTGGCTGAAAAACTGTTTTTT	CASSQGLAEKLFF
TRBV18	NA	TRBJ1-5	NA	TGTGCCAGCTCACCACCGCTGGGTGGGGGGAATCAGCCCCAGCATTTT	CASSPPLGGGNQPQHF
TRBV7-2	TRBD2	TRBJ2-7	NA	TGTGCCAGCAGCTCGCTAGCGGGAGCCTACGAGCAGTACTTC	CASSSLAGAYEQYF